This T cell receptor beta chain comes out of a study of blood T cell repertoires in COVID-19. Whole-study context: The United States, Italy and Spain supplied acute and convalescent COVID-19 samples. Sample material is recorded as cDNA or gDNA derived from T cells, B-cell-depleted T cells, or PBMCs.

In the original processing: Amplification of reference gene primers was used by the study to estimate nucleated cell counts. Clones were sequenced by immunoSEQ multiplex PCR, and TCRdb holds only the in-frame ones, with some missing. V, J and clone size are taken as reported in that table, and D and trimming were inferred from the DNA itself. The table has about 25,000 clones, roughly 87% seen once. The TCR comes from a man aged 50-60 years with active COVID-19. The material sequenced was peripheral blood.

The CDR3 region is CASSLDRGLHF. As DNA, the CDR3 is TGTGCCAGCAGTTTGGACAGGGGTCTACATTTT. The genes are TRBV28 and TRBJ1-5; 9 nucleotides match TRBD1. V gave up 3 bases and J gave up 16 bases; unmatched junction bases: 4. The CDR3 has 11 amino acids. The germline V gene encodes CDR1 MDHEN and CDR2 SYDVKM.